This is a list of T cell receptor beta chains from one sample in a study of CD8+CD57+ T cells in acquired aplastic anemia. TCRdb used MiXCR to reprocess the reads, holding one entry per CDR3 protein. The sample shows a few hundred thousand distinct CDR3 sequences, roughly 50% of them seen only once. The specimen sequenced was sorted CD4+, CD8+, or CD8+CD57+ T cells (not recorded which) from PBMCs. These receptors were taken from a human donor with aplastic anemia. Both conserved end residues are part of each CDR3. The order of the fields is CDR3 protein, CDR3 DNA, clone size, V gene, D gene, J gene. D genes are given only for firm matches. Clone size is shown for a subset of rows, as once, few, many or a class of expanded clone.

CDR3: CASTQGAWENTEAFF
DNA: TGTGCCAGCACCCAGGGGGCATGGGAGAACACTGAAGCTTTCTTT
size: many
V: TRBV6-1
D: TRBD1
J: TRBJ1-1

CDR3: CSASQGSGGPSPLHF
DNA: TGCAGTGCTAGCCAAGGGTCAGGGGGCCCTTCACCCCTCCACTTT
size: medium-sized
V: TRBV20-1
D: TRBD1
J: TRBJ1-6

CDR3: CASSVQGASNTGELFF
DNA: TGTGCCAGCAGCGTGCAGGGGGCATCGAACACCGGGGAGCTGTTTTTT
size: many
V: TRBV6-5
D: TRBD1
J: TRBJ2-2

CDR3: CASSLGRNYGYTF
DNA: TGTGCCAGCAGCTTAGGGCGCAACTATGGCTACACCTTC
size: .
V: TRBV7-2
D: .
J: TRBJ1-2

CDR3: CASRSDSYEQYF
DNA: TGTGCCAGCAGGTCAGATTCCTACGAGCAGTACTTC
size: many
V: TRBV2
D: .
J: TRBJ2-7

CDR3: CASSLNRGYEQYF
DNA: TGTGCCAGCAGCTTAAACAGGGGGTACGAGCAGTACTTC
size: .
V: TRBV7-6
D: TRBD1
J: TRBJ2-7

CDR3: CSVGGGVSGNTIYF
DNA: TGCAGCGTTGGGGGGGGGGTCTCTGGAAACACCATATATTTT
size: .
V: TRBV29-1
D: .
J: TRBJ1-3

CDR3: CASSEDRGGTEAFF
DNA: TGTGCCAGCAGTGAGGACAGGGGAGGAACTGAAGCTTTCTTT
size: .
V: TRBV25-1
D: TRBD1
J: TRBJ1-1

CDR3: CASSSTGAGANVLTF
DNA: TGTGCCAGCAGCTCTACAGGGGCCGGGGCCAACGTCCTGACTTTC
size: many
V: TRBV5-5
D: TRBD1
J: TRBJ2-6

CDR3: CSVIQGDTYEQYF
DNA: TGCAGCGTGATACAGGGGGATACCTACGAGCAGTACTTC
size: .
V: TRBV29-1
D: TRBD1
J: TRBJ2-7

CDR3: CASSEHRDASHEQFF
DNA: TGTGCCAGCAGCGAGCACCGGGACGCAAGCCATGAGCAGTTCTTC
size: many
V: TRBV7-9
D: .
J: TRBJ2-1

CDR3: CASSVATRAGEKLFF
DNA: TGTGCCAGCAGCGTAGCTACGAGGGCCGGGGAAAAACTGTTTTTT
size: many
V: TRBV9
D: .
J: TRBJ1-4

CDR3: CAIKAATNEKLFF
DNA: TGTGCCATCAAGGCAGCGACTAATGAAAAACTGTTTTTT
size: .
V: TRBV10-3
D: .
J: TRBJ1-4

CDR3: CAIRRVRGATNTGELFF
DNA: TGTGCCATCAGGCGTGTGCGAGGGGCGACGAACACCGGGGAGCTGTTTTTT
size: many
V: TRBV10-3
D: .
J: TRBJ2-2

CDR3: CATTGVMNTEAFF
DNA: TGTGCCACGACAGGGGTCATGAACACTGAAGCTTTCTTT
size: many
V: TRBV6-5
D: TRBD1
J: TRBJ1-1

CDR3: CASSQERGQGGHEQYF
DNA: TGTGCCAGCAGCCAAGAGAGGGGACAGGGAGGACACGAGCAGTACTTC
size: many
V: TRBV14
D: TRBD1
J: TRBJ2-7

CDR3: CASSQDGLAGNIFYEQYF
DNA: TGCGCCAGCAGCCAAGATGGCCTAGCGGGAAATATTTTCTACGAGCAGTACTTC
size: few
V: TRBV4-1
D: TRBD2
J: TRBJ2-7

CDR3: CASSPGELVNYGYTF
DNA: TGTGCCAGTAGCCCAGGGGAACTAGTGAACTATGGCTACACCTTC
size: many
V: TRBV19
D: .
J: TRBJ1-2

CDR3: CASSVAAAQETQYF
DNA: TGTGCCAGCAGCGTAGCAGCGGCCCAAGAGACCCAGTACTTC
size: .
V: TRBV9
D: .
J: TRBJ2-5

CDR3: CASSLLSTHSPLHF
DNA: TGTGCCAGCAGCTTATTATCGACACATTCACCCCTCCACTTT
size: .
V: TRBV7-3
D: .
J: TRBJ1-6

CDR3: CSGSWGQVPYEQYF
DNA: TGCAGTGGCTCATGGGGACAGGTTCCCTACGAGCAGTACTTC
size: once
V: TRBV20-1
D: TRBD1
J: TRBJ2-7

CDR3: CSAIYQPNQPQHF
DNA: TGCAGTGCCATCTACCAGCCCAATCAGCCCCAGCATTTT
size: .
V: TRBV20-1
D: .
J: TRBJ1-5

CDR3: CATSDAPGQPQRF
DNA: TGTGCCACCAGTGATGCCCCGGGGCAGCCCCAGCGTTTT
size: .
V: TRBV24-1
D: .
J: TRBJ1-5

CDR3: CASSIGQGQGAYEQYF
DNA: TGTGCCAGTAGTATAGGCCAGGGACAGGGGGCCTACGAGCAGTACTTC
size: many
V: TRBV19
D: TRBD1
J: TRBJ2-7

CDR3: CASLVGRGYGYTF
DNA: TGTGCCAGCTTGGTAGGGAGGGGCTATGGCTACACCTTC
size: .
V: TRBV2
D: .
J: TRBJ1-2

CDR3: CATSDPITTADTEAFF
DNA: TGTGCCACCAGTGATCCGATCACGACAGCGGACACTGAAGCTTTCTTT
size: many
V: TRBV24-1
D: .
J: TRBJ1-1

CDR3: CASSLEAGVDQPQHF
DNA: TGCGCCAGCAGCTTGGAGGCAGGGGTTGATCAGCCCCAGCATTTT
size: .
V: TRBV7-2
D: .
J: TRBJ1-5

CDR3: CASSIDYRTTQGYTF
DNA: TGTGCCAGTAGTATAGATTACCGGACCACTCAGGGCTACACCTTC
size: .
V: TRBV19
D: .
J: TRBJ1-2

CDR3: CASSFLAGTGETQHF
DNA: TGTGCCAGTAGTTTTTTAGCGGGGACGGGGGAGACCCAGCATTTT
size: .
V: TRBV19
D: .
J: TRBJ1-5

CDR3: CASSIDLYNTGELFF
DNA: TGTGCCAGTAGTATAGATCTATATAACACCGGGGAGCTGTTTTTT
size: .
V: TRBV19
D: .
J: TRBJ2-2

CDR3: CASSTRLGSEQYF
DNA: TGTGCCAGCTCAACGAGGCTTGGGTCCGAGCAGTACTTC
size: .
V: TRBV18
D: .
J: TRBJ2-7

CDR3: CASSQEQNTEAFF
DNA: TGCGCCAGCAGCCAAGAGCAGAACACTGAAGCTTTCTTT
size: many
V: TRBV4-1
D: .
J: TRBJ1-1

CDR3: CASSYSAGGPGEQYF
DNA: TGTGCCAGCAGTTACTCCGCAGGGGGTCCCGGCGAGCAGTACTTC
size: many
V: TRBV6-5
D: TRBD1
J: TRBJ2-7

CDR3: CSVGTGGERWNTEAFF
DNA: TGCAGCGTTGGGACAGGGGGCGAAAGGTGGAACACTGAAGCTTTCTTT
size: .
V: TRBV29-1
D: TRBD1
J: TRBJ1-1

CDR3: CASSVPGTGGDTEAFF
DNA: TGTGCCAGCAGTGTCCCCGGGACAGGGGGCGACACTGAAGCTTTCTTT
size: .
V: TRBV2
D: TRBD1
J: TRBJ1-1

CDR3: CASSNRDGSSEQYF
DNA: TGTGCCAGCAGCAACCGGGACGGATCCTCCGAGCAGTACTTC
size: many
V: TRBV5-6
D: .
J: TRBJ2-7

CDR3: CSAREEGSYEQYF
DNA: TGCAGTGCTAGAGAGGAGGGCTCCTACGAGCAGTACTTC
size: few
V: TRBV20-1
D: .
J: TRBJ2-7

CDR3: CASSLTNDYEQYF
DNA: TGTGCCAGCAGCTTGACGAACGACTACGAGCAGTACTTC
size: .
V: TRBV7-9
D: .
J: TRBJ2-7

CDR3: CSVERLSTDTQYF
DNA: TGCAGTGTGGAGAGGCTTAGCACAGATACGCAGTATTTT
size: many
V: TRBV20-1
D: .
J: TRBJ2-3

CDR3: CARLRGAGELFF
DNA: TGTGCCAGACTCCGGGGGGCCGGGGAGCTGTTTTTT
size: .
V: TRBV2
D: TRBD2
J: TRBJ2-2

CDR3: CSALETSGGIQETQYF
DNA: TGCAGCGCCCTAGAGACTAGCGGGGGGATTCAAGAGACCCAGTACTTC
size: .
V: TRBV29-1
D: TRBD2
J: TRBJ2-5

CDR3: CASREGRLYEQYF
DNA: TGTGCCAGCAGGGAGGGGAGGCTCTACGAGCAGTACTTC
size: .
V: TRBV2
D: .
J: TRBJ2-7

CDR3: CASSPGQGAGANVLTF
DNA: TGTGCCAGCAGCCCGGGACAGGGGGCTGGGGCCAACGTCCTGACTTTC
size: .
V: TRBV7-8
D: TRBD1
J: TRBJ2-6

CDR3: CASSLIAGAGRYGYTF
DNA: TGTGCCAGCAGTTTAATCGCGGGGGCCGGGAGATATGGCTACACCTTC
size: few
V: TRBV27
D: .
J: TRBJ1-2

CDR3: CASSQDPGAGAYEQYF
DNA: TGCGCCAGCAGCCAAGATCCCGGCGCAGGCGCCTACGAGCAGTACTTC
size: .
V: TRBV7-3
D: .
J: TRBJ2-7